Here is one T cell receptor beta chain with its context. The data were obtained in a study of PD-L1 blockade in urothelial cancer. For the study at large: Chemotherapy regimens numbering 0 to 3 had been given to patients.

This CDR3 has 15 amino acids. Trimming took 5 bases from V and 5 from J, leaving 15 bases between them. Germline loops: CDR1 MNHEY, CDR2 SVGAGI. Each patient gave between 1 and 8 samples of peripheral blood mononuclear cells, which were collected pretreatment and during treatment. The method was immunoSEQ multiplex PCR; TCRdb's version includes in-frame clones alone and lacks a portion of them. The top ten clones hold around 3.6% of a sample with tens of thousands of clones, approximately 87% of them seen once. The sample was PBMCs, taken around atezolizumab (anti-PD-L1) treatment. This clonotype originated in a man aged 50 or older with urothelial cancer. The J gene is TRBJ2-2, the V gene TRBV6-5, with D possibly TRBD1 on 7 matching bases. The CDR3 sequence is CASSNPSGGTGELFF. CDR3 sequence (DNA): TGTGCCAGCAGTAACCCATCAGGGGGGACCGGGGAGCTGTTTTTT.